These T cell receptor beta chains were read from a single sample in a study of siplizumab effects on memory and regulatory T cells. Sequencing was performed with immunoSEQ multiplex PCR; in TCRdb, only in-frame clones are kept and a portion is missing. This sample has some 81,000 clones, with around 95% found just once. Sequenced sample: CD8+ T cells sorted from blood. The receptors derive from a human donor in good health. Both conserved end residues are part of each CDR3. Fields, in order: V gene, J gene, D gene, clone size, CDR3 length, CDR3 protein, CDR3 DNA. The D gene is left open where the match is weak. Clone size appears in some rows only: once, few, many, or a class for an expanded clone.

v_call: TRBV4-1
j_call: TRBJ1-1
d_call: -
clone_size: -
cdr3_length: 13
cdr3_aa: CASSQGRATEAFF
cdr3_nt: TGCGCCAGCAGCCAAGGCAGGGCAACTGAAGCTTTCTTT

v_call: TRBV7-9
j_call: TRBJ2-3
d_call: TRBD1
clone_size: -
cdr3_length: 14
cdr3_aa: CASSYGQGKDTQYF
cdr3_nt: TGTGCCAGCAGCTACGGACAGGGGAAAGATACGCAGTATTTT

v_call: TRBV2
j_call: TRBJ2-2
d_call: -
clone_size: once
cdr3_length: 15
cdr3_aa: CASSEWDFDTGELFF
cdr3_nt: TGTGCCAGCAGTGAGTGGGACTTTGACACCGGGGAGCTGTTTTTT

v_call: TRBV4-1
j_call: TRBJ1-2
d_call: -
clone_size: -
cdr3_length: 12
cdr3_aa: CASSQLGKGYTF
cdr3_nt: TGCGCCAGCAGCCAATTAGGGAAGGGCTACACCTTC

v_call: TRBV11-2
j_call: TRBJ2-3
d_call: TRBD1
clone_size: -
cdr3_length: 17
cdr3_aa: CASSSIPGTGVTDTQYF
cdr3_nt: TGTGCCAGCAGCTCCATCCCAGGGACAGGAGTCACAGATACGCAGTATTTT

v_call: TRBV9
j_call: TRBJ2-3
d_call: TRBD1
clone_size: -
cdr3_length: 14
cdr3_aa: CASSPGTGEDTQYF
cdr3_nt: TGTGCCAGCAGCCCCGGGACAGGGGAAGATACGCAGTATTTT

v_call: TRBV7-9
j_call: TRBJ1-1
d_call: -
clone_size: -
cdr3_length: 14
cdr3_aa: CASSFPQGFAEAFF
cdr3_nt: TGTGCCAGCAGCTTCCCACAGGGTTTCGCTGAAGCTTTCTTT

v_call: TRBV19
j_call: TRBJ2-7
d_call: -
clone_size: -
cdr3_length: 12
cdr3_aa: CASQNGAYEQYF
cdr3_nt: TGTGCCAGTCAAAACGGGGCCTACGAGCAGTACTTC

v_call: TRBV4-1
j_call: TRBJ2-7
d_call: TRBD1
clone_size: -
cdr3_length: 14
cdr3_aa: CASSQRQGGYEQYF
cdr3_nt: TGCGCCAGCAGCCAACGACAGGGCGGCTACGAGCAGTACTTC

v_call: TRBV5-1
j_call: TRBJ2-7
d_call: TRBD2
clone_size: -
cdr3_length: 15
cdr3_aa: CASSLVSGASYEQYF
cdr3_nt: TGCGCCAGCAGCTTGGTTAGCGGGGCCTCCTACGAGCAGTACTTC

v_call: TRBV14
j_call: TRBJ2-1
d_call: -
clone_size: once
cdr3_length: 18
cdr3_aa: CASSQESIYGVGYNEQFF
cdr3_nt: TGTGCCAGCAGCCAAGAATCCATATACGGAGTAGGCTACAATGAGCAGTTCTTC

v_call: TRBV27
j_call: TRBJ2-7
d_call: -
clone_size: -
cdr3_length: 13
cdr3_aa: CASGPRGPYEQYF
cdr3_nt: TGTGCCAGCGGGCCACGGGGGCCCTACGAGCAGTACTTC

v_call: TRBV5-4
j_call: TRBJ1-1
d_call: -
clone_size: -
cdr3_length: 12
cdr3_aa: CASRGGSTEAFF
cdr3_nt: TGTGCCAGCAGAGGGGGATCCACTGAAGCTTTCTTT

v_call: TRBV5-8
j_call: TRBJ1-5
d_call: -
clone_size: -
cdr3_length: 15
cdr3_aa: CASSLGQGSNQPQHF
cdr3_nt: TGTGCCAGCAGCCTCGGGCAGGGAAGCAATCAGCCCCAGCATTTT

v_call: TRBV6-4
j_call: TRBJ2-3
d_call: TRBD2
clone_size: -
cdr3_length: 14
cdr3_aa: CASSGGLAGDTQYF
cdr3_nt: TGTGCCAGCAGTGGGGGACTAGCGGGAGATACGCAGTATTTT

v_call: TRBV11-3
j_call: TRBJ2-1
d_call: TRBD2
clone_size: -
cdr3_length: 13
cdr3_aa: CASSPSGHNEQFF
cdr3_nt: TGTGCCAGCAGCCCTAGCGGACACAATGAGCAGTTCTTC

v_call: TRBV9
j_call: TRBJ2-7
d_call: TRBD1
clone_size: -
cdr3_length: 14
cdr3_aa: CASSATGGSYEQYF
cdr3_nt: TGTGCCAGCAGCGCGACAGGGGGCTCCTACGAGCAGTACTTC